The rows below give T cell receptor beta chains drawn from one sample of a study of T cell clones after liver transplantation. These TCRs' antigens remain unknown. Assay: immunoSEQ multiplex PCR; the TCRdb copy retains only in-frame clones and omits some. Of about 4,800 clones listed, roughly 39% are singletons. The sample comprised CD4+ T cells from cultured PBMCs. The receptors shown here come from a human patient who received a liver transplant. The graft donor may have given rise to some T cells. Both conserved end residues are part of each CDR3. Fields, in order: J gene, V gene, CDR3 length, CDR3 protein.

J: TRBJ2-7; V: TRBV6-1; length: 12; CDR3: CASRHDTYEQYF
J: TRBJ1-1; V: TRBV18; length: 18; CDR3: CASSPPAISPRGYTEAFF
J: TRBJ2-6; V: TRBV5-2; length: 18; CDR3: CASKSVREYTSRANVLTF
J: TRBJ2-7; V: TRBV28; length: 13; CDR3: CASSFPGTHEQYF
J: TRBJ2-2; V: TRBV28; length: 19; CDR3: CASITPGLGLFGVTGELFF
J: TRBJ1-2; V: TRBV11-1; length: 15; CDR3: CASSLGDRKNYGYTF
J: TRBJ1-5; V: TRBV2; length: 15; CDR3: CASSRGGNSNQPQHF
J: TRBJ1-5; V: TRBV28; length: 15; CDR3: CASSSAATLNQPQHF
J: TRBJ1-1; V: TRBV19; length: 13; CDR3: CASSSIRGSEAFF
J: TRBJ1-1; V: TRBV5-4; length: 14; CDR3: CASSQEARGPEAFF
J: TRBJ2-5; V: TRBV12-2; length: 13; CDR3: CASSAQLGETQYF